This entry is about one T cell receptor (beta chain). The germline V gene encodes CDR1 ENHRY and CDR2 SYGVKD. CDR3 length: 14 amino acids. Between the trimmed V and J ends, which lost 3 bases and 5 bases, there was a span of 13 bases. The data belong to a study of T-cell memory formation after mild COVID-19. It was 5'RACE with constant-segment primers that produced the TCR alpha and TCR beta cDNA libraries, which carried sample barcodes and UMIs. TCRdb reprocessed the 5' RACE reads via MiXCR and lists one record per CDR3 protein. Here the sample spans approximately 300,000 distinct CDR3 sequences, less than 9.5% being singletons.

The rearrangement links TRBV10-3 to TRBJ1-1; no definite D call. Material for sequencing was PBMCs or a T cell subset sorted from them (not recorded which). The TCR originated in a man between 18 and 29 years old who had mild COVID-19 (a few samples of this study predate the infection). Cell type and time point are not known. CDR3 loop: CAISDLGSVTEAFF. In nucleotides, the CDR3 is TGTGCCATCAGTGATCTTGGTTCTGTTACTGAAGCTTTCTTT.